The T cell receptor beta chain described here comes from a study of blood T cell repertoires in COVID-19. At the level of the study: T cells, B-cell-depleted T cells, or PBMCs supplied cDNA or gDNA.

Living in 24 US areas, the participants were between about 18 and 100 years of age. Participants were placed into cohorts based on the clinical history they reported. Sequenced by immunoSEQ multiplex PCR; TCRdb stores in-frame clones only, minus some. The profile shows 250,000 to 350,000 clones, around 91% of them singletons. Germline assignment: CDR1 SGHTA and CDR2 FQGNSA. V lost 3 bases to trimming and J lost 2 bases, with 11 bases between them. This CDR3 contains 14 residues. Sample: PBMCs or T cells enriched from blood (not recorded which). The chain links TRBV7-2 to TRBJ2-7; D call uncertain. This sequence originates from a young woman with acute COVID-19. DNA for the CDR3: TGTGCCAGCAGCTTCTCTGGTGGAGCCTACGAGCAGTACTTC. Translation: CASSFSGGAYEQYF.